The rows below give T cell receptor beta chains drawn from one sample of a study of shared clonotypes between healthy human individuals. Profiling relied on immunoSEQ multiplex PCR, and the TCRdb table lists in-frame clones only, not all of them. The data hold about 1 million clones, with roughly 75% observed a single time. Sequencing was done on a sample of memory CD4+ T cells sorted from blood. These receptors all come from a young man in good health. Each CDR3 is given with its conserved first and last residue. The order of the fields is J gene, V gene, CDR3 protein.

TRBJ1-6,TRBV18,CASRFTDSPLHF
TRBJ2-7,TRBV5-4,CASSEEPLTSSEQYF
TRBJ1-2,TRBV30,CAWSVQRVLYGYTF
TRBJ2-7,TRBV9,CASSVGGSYEQYF
TRBJ2-7,TRBV19,CASSILGQGVYEQYF
TRBJ1-1,TRBV5-1,CASSIGQGSEAFF
TRBJ2-7,TRBV29-1,CSVLDNYEQYF
TRBJ2-7,TRBV10-3,CAISDGTGAMGYEQYF
TRBJ2-7,TRBV5-1,CASSLEGGVGEQYF
TRBJ1-2,TRBV28,CASSFDMGGNYGYTF
TRBJ2-5,TRBV4-1,CASSPIKRTSGEETQYF
TRBJ1-3,TRBV5-1,CASSLAGGDHTIYF
TRBJ2-5,TRBV7-2,CASSLDTGLGAQYF
TRBJ1-1,TRBV11-2,CASSLERQTEAFF